One and the same sample provided the 28 T cell receptor beta chains below, sequenced in a study of blood T cells in healthy people across ages. For the second PCR, which ran for about 6 to 11 cycles, a sample-barcoded 5' primer and a J-beta primer mix were used. TCRdb processed the 5' RACE reads anew with MiXCR; each CDR3 protein has one entry. The sample holds 1,300,000 or so distinct CDR3 sequences, around 55% seen once. The sample was blood. All receptors come from a man aged 18 to 30 in good health.

The rearrangement joins TRBV5-1 to TRBJ1-1; no clear D gene. The CDR3 is made up of 14 amino acids. Germline values: CDR1 SGHRS, CDR2 YFSETQ. The V and J ends lost 4 bases and 0 bases respectively, with 10 bases between them. This CDR3 is CASSGGDMNTEAFF. CDR3 sequence (DNA): TGCGCCAGCAGCGGAGGAGATATGAACACTGAAGCTTTCTTT.

The chain couples TRBV6-6 to TRBJ2-3; 9 bases fit TRBD2. Per germline, CDR1 MNHNY and CDR2 SVGAGI (reference sequence). This CDR3 comprises 15 residues. With V trimmed by 4 bases and J by 4 bases, 6 bases remained unmatched. The CDR3 sequence: CASSWLAGTSDTQYF. The CDR3 DNA reads as TGTGCCAGCAGTTGGCTAGCGGGAACCTCAGATACGCAGTATTTT.

The J gene is TRBJ1-2, the V gene TRBV29-1, with D unclear. The CDR3 loop spans 12 amino acids. V lost 3 bases and J lost 6, with 11 bases in between. Germline CDR1 is SQVTM and CDR2 is ANQGSEA. The CDR3 sequence is CSVEVNLNGYTF. As DNA, the CDR3 is TGCAGCGTTGAGGTCAATTTGAATGGCTACACCTTC.

V gene TRBV4-1 combines with J gene TRBJ1-2; 9 bases align to TRBD1. Germline lookup yields CDR1 MGHRA and CDR2 YSYEKL. The CDR3 has 16 residues. With 2 bases clipped from V and 5 bases from J, the junction kept 9 bases outside the gene matches. The CDR3 protein is CASSQIYYGQGYGYTF. The CDR3 region has the DNA TGCGCCAGCAGCCAAATCTACTACGGACAGGGGTATGGCTACACCTTC.

V is TRBV3-1 and J is TRBJ1-4, with D perhaps TRBD1 (5 bases). There are 17 residues in the CDR3. Trimming cost V 0 bases and J 7 bases, with 18 bases left between them. CDR1 LGHDT and CDR2 YNNKEL come from the germline V gene (reference sequence). CDR3 sequence: CASSQDFSLPGPEKLFF. Written as DNA, the CDR3 is TGTGCCAGCAGCCAAGATTTTTCCCTCCCGGGGCCTGAAAAACTGTTTTTT. Drawing the rest from reference TRBV3-1 and TRBJ1-4, the complete variable domain is DTAVSQTPKYLVTQMGNDKSIKCEQNLGHDTMYWYKQDSKKFLKIMFSYNNKELIINETVPNRFSPKSPDKAHLNLHINSLELGDSAVYFCASSQDFSLPGPEKLFFGSGTQLSVL.

The CDR3 DNA follows: TGTGCCACCAGCCAACACATCAAGGACTACGAGCAGTACTTC. It yields the protein CATSQHIKDYEQYF. The chain joins TRBV15 to TRBJ2-7; D is uncertain. CDR1 is LNHNV, CDR2 YYDKDF, per germline (reference sequence). Trimming pared 5 bases from V and 3 bases from J, leaving 14 bases between. This CDR3 is built from 14 residues.

This rearrangement joins TRBV12-3 or TRBV12-4 to TRBJ1-5, with D possibly TRBD1 on 5 matching bases. V lost 5 bases and J 0 bases, leaving 14 bases between the germline ends. The CDR3 has 16 amino acids. CDR3 residues: CASSVAGENSNQPQHF. The CDR3 nucleotides are TGTGCCAGCAGTGTTGCGGGGGAAAATAGCAATCAGCCCCAGCATTTT.

The chain employs TRBV27 and TRBJ2-2; TRBD2 matches at 11 bases. The V gene's germline CDR1 is MNHEY and CDR2 SMNVEV (reference sequence). CDR3 length: 16 amino acids. Losses at the gene ends were 3 bases for V and 4 bases for J; bases not matched to a gene: 4. The CDR3 loop is CASSLELAGGTGELFF. The DNA for the CDR3 is TGTGCCAGCAGTTTGGAGCTAGCGGGGGGCACCGGGGAGCTGTTTTTT.

The V call is TRBV20-1, the J call TRBJ2-5, with 8 bases fitting TRBD2. The end of the DNA fits TRBJ2-4 better, so the J call may be wrong. Germline V gene sequence: CDR1 DFQATT, CDR2 SNEGSKA (reference sequence). The CDR3 extends over 17 amino acids. The CDR3 DNA reads as TGCAGTGCTAGATTTTTCGGGAGGGCCTCGAGGGGAAACATTCAGTACTTC. Encoded protein: CSARFFGRASRGNIQYF.

The V gene is TRBV10-3, the J gene TRBJ2-5; D is undetermined. This CDR3 has 17 amino acids. Germline V CDR1 and CDR2: ENHRY, SYGVKD. Trimming removed 4 bases at V and 5 bases at J, with 23 bases between. The CDR3 nucleotides are TGTGCCATCAGTGGGTCCCCTTCTGGTGTGCGGCGGGAGACCCAGTACTTC. Protein: CAISGSPSGVRRETQYF.

Concerning this clonotype: A much larger clone lies a single base off, so this may be a read error. The chain has TRBV7-9 and TRBJ2-7; TRBD2 might be the D (6 bases). This CDR3 comprises 13 residues. Trimming stripped 0 bases from V and 3 bases from J, with 6 bases between. Germline loops: CDR1 SEHNR, CDR2 FQNEAQ (reference sequence). The CDR3 loop is CASSLARGYEQYF. Written as DNA, the CDR3 is TGTGCCAGCAGCTTAGCGCGGGGCTACGAGCAGTACTTC.

The rearrangement links TRBV10-3 to TRBJ2-7; either TRBD1 or TRBD2 may fit D (5 bases each). Trimming took 8 bases from V and 4 from J, leaving 18 bases between them. The CDR3 length is 14 residues. Germline V CDR1 and CDR2: ENHRY, SYGVKD. DNA for the CDR3: TGTGCCATCGCTTCCGGGACGGGAACTTACGAGCAGTACTTC. It encodes CAIASGTGTYEQYF.

V and J are TRBV12-3 or TRBV12-4 and TRBJ2-6; a weak D match, TRBD1 (6 bases). V dropped 4 bases and J dropped 2 bases, with 24 bases sitting between them. The CDR3 is 20 residues long. The CDR3 nucleotides read TGTGCCAGCAGTTCCCTTTTTGATGGGGGCAGCCAACCTGGGGCCAACGTCCTGACTTTC. It specifies CASSSLFDGGSQPGANVLTF.

The chain couples TRBV7-2 to TRBJ2-1, with 8 bases lining up with TRBD2. Germline V gene lookup returns CDR1 SGHTA and CDR2 FQGNSA. This CDR3 contains 16 residues. The ends lost 5 bases at V and 6 bases at J; junction bases unmatched: 12. The CDR3 spells CASSPLAGPTINEQFF. Here the CDR3 DNA reads TGTGCCAGCAGCCCCCTAGCGGGTCCGACAATCAATGAGCAGTTCTTC. The variable domain in full, completed from reference TRBV7-2 and TRBJ2-1, reads GAGVSQSPSNKVTEKGKDVELRCDPISGHTALYWYRQSLGQGLEFLIYFQGNSAPDKSGLPSDRFSAERTGGSVSTLTIQRTQQEDSAVYLCASSPLAGPTINEQFFGPGTRLTVL.

The V call is TRBV2, the J call TRBJ2-7; D not certain. In germline, CDR1 is SNHLY, CDR2 FYNNEI. This CDR3 has 14 residues. With 1 base removed from V and 1 base from J, the gap between germline ends came to 8 bases. The DNA of the CDR3 is TGTGCCAGCAGTGAAGAGTTTGGGTCCTACGAGCAGTACTTC. Amino acids: CASSEEFGSYEQYF.

The chain uses TRBV6-6 and TRBJ2-4; D is ambiguous. CDR1 and CDR2 (germline): MNHNY, SVGAGI (reference sequence). The CDR3 has 14 amino acids. V dropped 2 bases and J dropped 0 bases, with 5 bases sitting between them. CDR3 DNA sequence: TGTGCCAGCAGTTACGAGGTAGCCAAAAACATTCAGTACTTC. Translating it yields CASSYEVAKNIQYF.

This clonotype was found a few times. The chain employs TRBV5-1 and TRBJ1-1; D ambiguous. This CDR3 spans 14 amino acids. V lost 5 bases, J lost 6 bases, and 17 bases lay in between. The germline gives CDR1 SGHRS, CDR2 YFSETQ. The DNA for the CDR3 is TGCGCCAGCAGGGACCTTCCAAGTGGGGCTGAAGCTTTCTTT. Protein sequence: CASRDLPSGAEAFF.

The rearrangement uses TRBV20-1 and TRBJ2-7, with D perhaps matching TRBD1 or TRBD2 (5 bases each). The V end was cut by 3 bases, the J end by 0 bases, with 15 bases between. The length of the CDR3 is 15 residues. In germline, CDR1 is DFQATT, CDR2 SNEGSKA (reference sequence). In nucleotides, the CDR3 is TGCAGTGCTAGCCCCTCCGGGACCGCCTCCTACGAGCAGTACTTC. Its translation is CSASPSGTASYEQYF.

The V and J genes are TRBV11-2 and TRBJ2-7; D unresolved. Trimming removed 5 bases from V and 4 bases from J, with 15 bases in between. Germline V gene lookup returns CDR1 SGHAT and CDR2 FQNNGV. The length of the CDR3 is 14 residues. CDR3 residues: CASSPAFSTYEQYF. DNA for the CDR3: TGTGCCAGCAGCCCCGCGTTCTCCACTTACGAGCAGTACTTC.

V is TRBV7-9 and J is TRBJ2-1, with D maybe TRBD2 (6 bases). The DNA matches TRBJ2-7 better at its end, which makes the J call doubtful. The germline V gene has CDR1 SEHNR and CDR2 FQNEAQ (reference sequence). The CDR3 loop spans 13 amino acids. The CDR3 loop is CASSSKDYNEQYF. The DNA of the CDR3 is TGTGCCAGCAGTTCTAAGGACTACAATGAGCAGTACTTC.

This chain uses TRBV5-1 with TRBJ1-1, with a possible D match to TRBD1 (6 bases). The CDR3 spans 12 residues. Germline assignment: CDR1 SGHRS and CDR2 YFSETQ. Deletions cut 6 bases from V and 5 bases from J, with 11 bases between. The CDR3 protein is CASTDRGTEAFF. The DNA for the CDR3 is TGCGCCAGCACGGACAGAGGGACTGAAGCTTTCTTT.

The chain is built from TRBV27 and TRBJ2-1, with 10 bases identical to TRBD2. The CDR3 has 15 residues. Germline trimming cut 4 bases from V and 4 bases from J; bases unmatched to any gene: 4. The V gene's germline CDR1 is MNHEY and CDR2 SMNVEV (reference sequence). CDR3 in amino acids: CASSSASGGYNEQFF. Here the CDR3 DNA reads TGTGCCAGCAGTTCGGCTAGCGGGGGATACAATGAGCAGTTCTTC.

The chain couples TRBV15 to TRBJ2-3; TRBD2 matches at 7 bases. The CDR3 is 15 amino acids. Germline CDR1 is LNHNV and CDR2 is YYDKDF (reference sequence). Losses at the gene ends were 5 bases for V and 4 bases for J; bases not matched to a gene: 9. CDR3 in amino acids: CATSGMRDYPDTQYF. DNA for the CDR3: TGTGCCACCAGCGGGATGCGGGACTACCCAGATACGCAGTATTTT. The full variable domain, rest sourced from reference TRBV15 and TRBJ2-3, is DAMVIQNPRYQVTQFGKPVTLSCSQTLNHNVMYWYQQKSSQAPKLLFHYYDKDFNNEADTPDNFQSRRPNTSFCFLDIRSPGLGDTAMYLCATSGMRDYPDTQYFGPGTRLTVL.

This clonotype was detected only once. V gene TRBV9 combines with J gene TRBJ2-5, with D possibly matching TRBD2 (5 bases). This CDR3 spans 13 amino acids. Trimming left V 6 bases short and J 7 bases short, with 16 bases between. Germline CDR1 reads SGDLS; CDR2 reads YYNGEE. In DNA form, the CDR3 reads TGTGCCAGCACCACCAAGGGCGGAGGGACCCAGTACTTC. Encoded protein: CASTTKGGGTQYF.

Written as DNA, the CDR3 is TGTGCCAGCAGTTTATACCCATCGGGACTAGCGGGCGACAATGAGCAGTTCTTC. Protein: CASSLYPSGLAGDNEQFF. The chain recombines TRBV27 with TRBJ2-1; 12 positions agree with TRBD2. CDR1 is MNHEY, CDR2 SMNVEV, per germline (reference sequence). J gave up 5 bases and V 1 base, and 9 bases lay outside the gene matches. CDR3 size: 18 residues.

V usage is TRBV7-2 and J usage is TRBJ2-1; 10 nucleotides line up with TRBD1. This CDR3 has 15 residues. V lost 5 bases, J lost 7 bases, and 8 bases stayed unmatched. Germline V lookup: CDR1 SGHTA, CDR2 FQGNSA. The CDR3 DNA sequence: TGTGCCAGCAGCCGTCGGACAGGGGGGAAGAATGAGCAGTTCTTC. Encoded protein: CASSRRTGGKNEQFF.

This clonotype occurred a few times. A junction end diverges from the germline sequence, so it may reflect a read error. The V and J genes are TRBV4-3 and TRBJ2-3; maybe TRBD1 (6 bases). The CDR3 length is 16 residues. The germline V gene encodes CDR1 LGHNA and CDR2 YSLEER. The CDR3, as DNA: TGCGCCAGCAGTCAAGCCCCACAGGGTAGCACAGATACGCAGTATTTT. This sequence encodes CASSQAPQGSTDTQYF.

This clonotype showed up just once. V and J are TRBV4-1 and TRBJ1-5, with TRBD1 matching 11 bases. The ends lost 3 bases at V and 2 bases at J; junction bases unmatched: 9. This CDR3 comprises 18 residues. CDR1 and CDR2 (germline): MGHRA, YSYEKL. Here the CDR3 reads CASSHWGQGGFGNQPQHF. CDR3 bases: TGCGCCAGCAGCCACTGGGGACAGGGGGGATTTGGCAATCAGCCCCAGCATTTT.